Below, one TCR beta chain is given with its context. This sample is part of a study of blood T cell repertoires in COVID-19. The overall study: Material from acute and convalescent COVID-19 was sourced from the United States, Italy and Spain. Sources were T cells, B-cell-depleted T cells, or PBMCs; the material itself was cDNA or gDNA.

In the original processing: Reference gene primer amplification gave nucleated cell count estimates. The method was immunoSEQ multiplex PCR; TCRdb's version includes in-frame clones alone and lacks a portion of them. The DNA gave D and trimming, while V, J and clone size come from that table. The data contain hundreds of thousands of clones, around 87% of them singletons. Material: peripheral blood. The receptor's source is a human donor in a cohort sampled during active COVID-19.

This CDR3 reads CSALGLFDTGELFF. DNA for the CDR3: TGCAGCGCCCTAGGACTCTTTGACACCGGGGAGCTGTTTTTT. The chain carries TRBV29-1 and TRBJ2-2; TRBD2 is a possible D gene (5 bases). The V gene's germline CDR1 is SQVTM and CDR2 ANQGSEA. The CDR3 is made up of 14 amino acids. Trimming took off 7 bases at V and 3 bases at J, with 15 bases between the two ends.